The source of this TCR beta chain is a study of blood T cell repertoires in COVID-19. Study information: Samples came from the United States, Italy and Spain, spanning acute and convalescent COVID-19.

Germline CDR1 is SGDLS and CDR2 is YYNGEE. CDR3 length equals 15 residues. The V and J ends lost 4 bases and 5 bases respectively, with 16 bases between them. In the original workflow: Scientists estimated how many nucleated cells there were by amplifying reference gene primers. TCRdb's copy holds only in-frame clones and misses some; the assay was immunoSEQ multiplex PCR. V, J and clone size are those of that table, while D and trimming were read from the DNA. The sample contains roughly 330,000 clones, around 87% of which appear only once. Participant age was about 18 to 95 years, and participants resided in roughly 24 US areas. Cohort 3 donors were reported recovered after two negative PCRs, clearance, or symptom resolution.

The material sequenced was PBMCs or T cells enriched from blood (not recorded which). The chain has TRBV9 and TRBJ1-5; TRBD1 is a possible D gene (5 bases). The TCR was taken from a woman in her 30s who had recovered from COVID-19. CDR3: CASSPGNRGDQPQHF. CDR3 sequence (DNA): TGTGCCAGCAGCCCAGGGAATAGGGGCGATCAGCCCCAGCATTTT.